This T cell receptor (beta chain) was captured by sequencing in a study of neoadjuvant anti-PD-1 for oral cavity cancer. Across the whole study: Non-progressing patients received a fourth nivolumab dose near day 43, then surgery on days 50-56. Study-wide results and limits: PBMC Gini-index clonality exceeded responders' in non-responders post-nivolumab. Pretreatment Treg/Th17 ratio correlated inversely with post-treatment tumor clonality.

PBMC libraries mostly used around 510 ng of input genomic DNA, with six replicates per sample. TCRdb's table, derived via immunoSEQ multiplex PCR, lists solely in-frame clones and lacks some. The sample lists more than 11,000 clones, 65% to 75% occurring once. Time point given: after neoadjuvant nivolumab, at surgical resection. The CDR3 extends over 12 amino acids. Germline CDR1 GTSNPN, CDR2 SVGIG (reference sequence). The J segment lost 6 bases and the V segment lost 7 bases, leaving 6 bases of the junction unmatched. A word on this clone: Its antigen is currently unknown.

The TCR originated in a person aged 40 to 85 with oral cavity squamous cell carcinoma. Sequenced material: PBMCs, taken after nivolumab (anti-PD-1) treatment. This chain links TRBV30 with TRBJ1-1; 9 positions match TRBD1. The CDR3 DNA sequence: TGTGCCTCGGACAGGGGAGGAGCTGAAGCTTTCTTT. It encodes CASDRGGAEAFF.